This passage covers 7 T cell receptor beta chains from one sample sequenced in a study of T cell repertoires in cytomegalovirus infection. TCRdb itself ran the reads through MiXCR, one entry per CDR3 protein. Here the sample spans around 900,000 distinct CDR3 sequences, more than 25% being singletons. Antigens for these TCRs are unknown. Sequencing used cultured CD8+ T cells from PBMCs, obtained from culture after CMV antigen stimulation. These receptors were taken from a human donor in good health (CMV status not recorded). Some clones in this sample may be carry-over from other donors' samples.

Concerning this clonotype itself: This may arise from a read error, as a much more abundant clone is one base away. V usage is TRBV7-3 and J usage is TRBJ1-2; the match to TRBD1 covers 7 bases. Trimming removed 7 bases from V and 2 bases from J; junction bases left unmatched: 10. Germline assignment: CDR1 SGHTA and CDR2 FQGTGA. The CDR3 has 15 amino acids. The CDR3 nucleotides read TGTGCCAGCAACGGCCGGGACAGCAAAAACTATGGCTACACCTTC. It yields the protein CASNGRDSKNYGYTF.

The genes are TRBV11-1 and TRBJ1-2; D gene unclear. Trimming cost V 5 bases and J 7 bases, with 17 bases left between them. CDR1 SGHAT and CDR2 FQDESV come from the germline V gene (reference sequence). The CDR3 extends over 14 amino acids. The CDR3 bases are TGTGCCAGCAGCGACGACCGACCTGGTCGTGGCTACACCTTC. It translates to CASSDDRPGRGYTF.

For this clonotype: This may come from a read error, since a much larger clone is one base off. The chain recombines TRBV12-3 or TRBV12-4 with TRBJ2-7; D is uncertain. The CDR3 is made up of 12 amino acids. The CDR3 DNA reads TGTGTCAGCAGTTTTTCCAGATACGAGCAGTACTTC. Translating gives CVSSFSRYEQYF.

This chain uses TRBV19 with TRBJ2-1; 8 bases agree with TRBD1. Germline V gene sequence: CDR1 LNHDA, CDR2 SQIVND (reference sequence). The junction had 12 bases not matched to a gene; V was cut back by 2 bases and J by 9 bases. This CDR3 comprises 16 residues. Here the CDR3 reads CASSIWGPDRVVEQFF. In nucleotides, the CDR3 is TGTGCCAGTAGTATATGGGGTCCGGACAGGGTGGTTGAGCAGTTCTTC. The complete variable domain, with remaining parts taken from reference TRBV19 and TRBJ2-1, reads DGGITQSPKYLFRKEGQNVTLSCEQNLNHDAMYWYRQDPGQGLRLIYYSQIVNDFQKGDIAEGYSVSREKKESFPLTVTSAQKNPTAFYLCASSIWGPDRVVEQFFGPGTRLTVL.

The rearrangement uses TRBV7-3 and TRBJ1-2, with D possibly TRBD1 on 6 matching bases. Germline V gene data show CDR1 as SGHTA and CDR2 as FQGTGA. The CDR3 is 14 residues long. With 5 bases removed from V and 8 bases from J, the gap between germline ends came to 18 bases. Written as DNA, the CDR3 is TGTGCCAGCAGCCGCGGGGGCGCAGGGAACGGCTACACCTTC. Protein product: CASSRGGAGNGYTF.

The rearrangement links TRBV27 to TRBJ1-5; D is possibly TRBD1 (5 bases). The CDR3 runs to 15 residues. CDR1 and CDR2 (germline): MNHEY, SMNVEV (reference sequence). Trimming removed 2 bases at V and 8 bases at J, with 16 bases between. CDR3 sequence reads: CASSLRAKGNKPQHF. The CDR3 DNA is TGTGCCAGCAGTTTAAGAGCCAAGGGGAATAAGCCCCAGCATTTT.

This chain uses TRBV6-5 with TRBJ1-2; D call uncertain. Germline loops: CDR1 MNHEY, CDR2 SVGAGI. V lost 4 bases and J 4 bases, leaving 10 bases between the germline ends. The CDR3 loop spans 13 amino acids. CDR3 nucleotides: TGTGCCAGCAGTTTTGGGCCGATCTATGGCTACACCTTC. Amino acid sequence: CASSFGPIYGYTF.